This passage covers 21 T cell receptor beta chains from one sample sequenced in a study of post-analysis software for immune sequencing data. These TCRs are of unknown antigen specificity. Tagging with unique molecular identifiers was a feature of the TCR beta cDNA libraries. MiXCR was run by TCRdb on the PCR reads, yielding one entry per CDR3 protein. This table has roughly 700,000 distinct CDR3 sequences, 25% to 30% appearing once. Study findings and constraints: With TRBV5-6, TRBV5-1 and TRBV20-1 included, several TRBV segments were more frequent in patients than in controls.

The sample comprised blood. The origin of the receptors is a girl under 18 with multiple sclerosis.

The rearrangement uses TRBV5-1 and TRBJ2-3, with 7 bases aligning to TRBD1. In germline, CDR1 is SGHRS, CDR2 YFSETQ. The CDR3 has 16 amino acids. V gave up 1 base and J gave up 14 bases; unmatched junction bases: 19. CDR3: CASSLRFANSGQKGYF. The CDR3 bases are TGCGCCAGCAGCTTGAGGTTCGCCAATTCGGGACAGAAGGGGTATTTT.

The chain is built from TRBV6-6 and TRBJ2-5, with a weak D call TRBD1 (5 bases). V lost 6 bases to trimming and J lost 4 bases, with 15 bases between them. This CDR3 region has 14 residues. Per germline, CDR1 MNHNY and CDR2 SVGAGI (reference sequence). The CDR3 loop is CASSQDNSAETQYF. The CDR3 coding sequence is TGTGCCAGCAGCCAGGACAATTCTGCAGAGACCCAGTACTTC.

This rearrangement joins TRBV20-1 to TRBJ2-5; D gene ambiguous. The length of the CDR3 is 14 residues. V was pared by 3 bases and J by 2 bases, with 13 bases between. Germline V gene sequence: CDR1 DFQATT, CDR2 SNEGSKA (reference sequence). This CDR3 reads CSASSRQTQETQYF. CDR3 DNA sequence: TGCAGTGCTAGTTCCCGGCAGACTCAAGAGACCCAGTACTTC.

This clonotype was detected only a few times. The genes are TRBV9 and TRBJ2-1; 8 bases align to TRBD2. The CDR3 spans 14 residues. After removal of 4 bases from V and 7 bases from J, the junction contained 7 bases not matched to a gene. Germline CDR1 SGDLS, CDR2 YYNGEE. DNA for the CDR3: TGTGCCAGCAGCACGGGGGGCGGGGGGAATGAGCAGTTCTTC. Protein: CASSTGGGGNEQFF.

This clonotype was recorded a few times. The chain is built from TRBV10-3 and TRBJ2-5; the match to TRBD2 covers 12 bases. There are 14 residues in the CDR3. The germline V gene encodes CDR1 ENHRY and CDR2 SYGVKD. The V segment lost 3 bases and the J segment 7 bases; nucleotides outside the gene matches: 3. CDR3 DNA: TGTGCCATCAGTGATACGGGACTAGCGGGGACCCAGTACTTC. Encoded protein: CAISDTGLAGTQYF.

This clonotype was seen a few times. V gene TRBV20-1 combines with J gene TRBJ2-3, with D hard to call. V was clipped by 0 bases and J by 4 bases, with 11 bases between them. The CDR3 has 14 amino acids. Germline V gene lookup returns CDR1 DFQATT and CDR2 SNEGSKA (reference sequence). The CDR3 DNA follows: TGCAGTGCTAGAGATCCCCGAATCCCAGATACGCAGTATTTT. This codes for CSARDPRIPDTQYF.

This clonotype has more than one count but fewer than ten. V gene TRBV24-1 combines with J gene TRBJ2-1, with TRBD1 matching 11 bases. The V gene's germline CDR1 is KGHDR and CDR2 SFDVKD. The length of the CDR3 is 17 residues. V dropped 3 bases and J dropped 7; count of bases not matched to a gene: 10. The CDR3 here is CATSDAPGQGVGNEQFF. The CDR3, as DNA: TGTGCCACCAGTGATGCACCGGGACAGGGGGTAGGAAATGAGCAGTTCTTC.

This clonotype was seen a handful of times. The gene calls are TRBV20-1 and TRBJ2-1, with 11 bases fitting TRBD2. V dropped 5 bases and J dropped 4; count of bases not matched to a gene: 13. This CDR3 contains 17 residues. Germline-derived CDR1 and CDR2 are DFQATT and SNEGSKA (reference sequence). The CDR3 sequence is CSAGKLRSGRGYNEQFF. CDR3 sequence (DNA): TGCAGTGCTGGGAAATTACGTAGCGGGAGGGGTTACAATGAGCAGTTCTTC.

The V call is TRBV7-9, the J call TRBJ1-1; no definite D call. V was clipped by 4 bases and J by 3 bases, with 9 bases between them. CDR3 length equals 13 residues. Germline V gene sequence: CDR1 SEHNR, CDR2 FQNEAQ (reference sequence). The CDR3 here is CASSSPDHTEAFF. The CDR3 nucleotides are TGTGCCAGCAGCTCCCCGGATCACACTGAAGCTTTCTTT.

The chain has TRBV6-2 or TRBV6-3 and TRBJ1-2; 9 nucleotides line up with TRBD1. The CDR3 covers 13 residues. The V segment lost 8 bases and the J segment 4 bases; nucleotides outside the gene matches: 5. Germline CDR1 reads MNHEY; CDR2 reads SVGEGT. The CDR3 DNA reads as TGTGCCAGCCGTCGGGACAGGGCCTATGGCTACACCTTC. Translating gives CASRRDRAYGYTF.

This clonotype has a count of ten or more. The chain couples TRBV18 to TRBJ2-7; 9 bases agree with TRBD1. The CDR3 covers 15 residues. V was pared by 6 bases and J by 2 bases, with 8 bases of the junction left unmatched. CDR1 and CDR2 from the germline V gene are KGHSH and LQKENI. CDR3 region: CASSPGQGVPYEQYF. The CDR3 DNA reads as TGTGCCAGCTCGCCGGGACAGGGCGTACCCTACGAGCAGTACTTC.

The chain couples TRBV12-3 or TRBV12-4 to TRBJ2-3, with 10 bases fitting TRBD1. The CDR3 contains 13 residues. V shed 8 bases, J shed 4 bases, and the junction held 3 bases outside the gene matches. CDR3 in amino acids: CASLGQGPDTQYF. Written as DNA, the CDR3 is TGTGCCAGCTTGGGACAGGGGCCAGATACGCAGTATTTT.

The V call is TRBV20-1, the J call TRBJ1-5; D remains unclear. Germline V lookup: CDR1 DFQATT, CDR2 SNEGSKA (reference sequence). The CDR3 runs 11 residues. Trimming shortened V by 6 bases and J by 6 bases, and 9 bases separated the two germline ends. The CDR3 nucleotides read TGCAGTGCCCTGCTGGGTCAGCCCCAGCATTTT. This encodes CSALLGQPQHF.

This clonotype was observed a few times. V gene TRBV7-2 combines with J gene TRBJ2-5, with 12 bases matching TRBD2. The J call could be wrong; TRBJ2-7 is a better fit for the DNA end. Looked up from germline, CDR1 is SGHTA and CDR2 is FQGNSA. The CDR3 consists of 14 residues. The CDR3 nucleotides are TGTGCCAGCAGCCCGACTAGCGGGAGCAACGAGCAGTACTTC. Translation gives CASSPTSGSNEQYF.

This clonotype was seen only a few times. The chain links TRBV2 to TRBJ1-5, with D hard to call. This CDR3 region has 12 residues. CDR1 SNHLY and CDR2 FYNNEI come from the germline V gene. V was pared by 7 bases and J by 0 bases, with 4 bases between. The CDR3 DNA reads TGTGCCAGCACCGATAGCAATCAGCCCCAGCATTTT. Encoded protein: CASTDSNQPQHF.

The J gene is TRBJ2-7, the V gene TRBV20-1; 14 positions match TRBD2. The CDR3 covers 14 residues. Trimming at V came to 4 bases and at J to 2 bases, leaving 1 base not matched to a gene. CDR1 is DFQATT, CDR2 SNEGSKA, per germline (reference sequence). The CDR3 DNA reads as TGCAGTGCTACGACTAGCGGGGGGGCCTACGAGCAGTACTTC. It yields the protein CSATTSGGAYEQYF.

This clonotype appeared a single time. A much larger clone lies one base from this, so it may be a read error. The chain recombines TRBV20-1 with TRBJ2-1, with D unresolved. The V end lost 3 bases, the J end lost 2 bases, and 17 bases lay between the germline ends. This CDR3 is built from 16 residues. CDR1 DFQATT and CDR2 SNEGSKA come from the germline V gene (reference sequence). The chain's CDR3 is CSASSITRTTYNEQFF. The CDR3 coding sequence is TGCAGTGCTAGCTCAATAACCAGGACGACCTACAATGAGCAGTTCTTC.

There are a few counts of this clonotype. This chain joins TRBV3-1 and TRBJ1-6; D may be TRBD1 (6 bases). This CDR3 spans 13 amino acids. Trimming stripped 10 bases from V and 10 bases from J, with 17 bases between. Germline V gene lookup returns CDR1 LGHDT and CDR2 YNNKEL (reference sequence). In DNA form, the CDR3 reads TGTGCCATACAGGGTGACCCAAGATCACCCCTCCACTTT. Its translation: CAIQGDPRSPLHF.

This clonotype was picked up a small number of times. The genes are TRBV6-6 and TRBJ1-1; no clear D gene. Germline loops: CDR1 MNHNY, CDR2 SVGAGI (reference sequence). Trimming shortened V by 5 bases and J by 10 bases, and 11 bases separated the two germline ends. This CDR3 is built from 11 residues. The CDR3 loop is CASSQIVGAFF. CDR3 bases: TGTGCCAGCAGTCAAATAGTAGGAGCTTTCTTT.

A remark on this clonotype: Since a much larger clone is just one base distant, this may be a read error. The V gene is TRBV4-1, the J gene TRBJ2-6; no clear D gene. The V end lost 0 bases, the J end lost 2 bases, and 11 bases lay between the germline ends. Germline V CDR1 and CDR2: MGHRA, YSYEKL. This CDR3 is 17 amino acids long. The DNA of the CDR3 is TGCGCCAGCAGCCAAGAGGCGCAGGACGCTGGGGCCAACGTCCTGACTTTC. Translation: CASSQEAQDAGANVLTF.

The V gene is TRBV29-1, the J gene TRBJ2-7; perhaps TRBD1 as D (7 bases). Trimming took 7 bases from V and 1 from J, leaving 17 bases between them. Germline CDR1 and CDR2: SQVTM and ANQGSEA. The CDR3 is 14 residues long. CDR3 nucleotide sequence: TGCAGCGCAAGACGACAGGGAGGATCCTACGAGCAGTACTTC. Translation: CSARRQGGSYEQYF.